This TCR beta chain was identified in a study of OX40 agonist ivuxolimab in advanced cancers. This table comes from immunoSEQ multiplex PCR, and its TCRdb copy is limited to in-frame clones, with some not included. The sample lists about 67,000 clones, 70% to 90% occurring once. Blood sampling took place at baseline, cycle 4 day 1, and cycle 7 day 1. Source: CD4+ or CD8+ T cells sorted from blood, taken in a trial of the OX40 agonist ivuxolimab. The sequence was collected from an adult with an advanced solid tumor such as melanoma, head and neck, liver or kidney cancer.

In DNA, the CDR3 is TGTGCCAGCTTTTCCTATTCAGGGAATGGGGCCAACGTCCTGACTTTC. The encoded protein is CASFSYSGNGANVLTF. V gene TRBV27 combines with J gene TRBJ2-6; tentatively, D is TRBD1 (5 bases). Germline V CDR1 and CDR2: MNHEY, SMNVEV (reference sequence). The CDR3 covers 16 residues. V was shortened by 8 bases and J by 3 bases, with 17 bases between the two germline ends. The complete variable domain, with remaining parts taken from reference TRBV27 and TRBJ2-6, reads EAQVTQNPRYLITVTGKKLTVTCSQNMNHEYMSWYRQDPGLGLRQIYYSMNVEVTDKGDVPEGYKVSRKEKRNFPLILESPSPNQTSLYFCASFSYSGNGANVLTFGAGSRLTVL.